This T cell receptor beta chain came from a study of CD4 T cells in relation to SARS-CoV-2 and coronaviruses. V gave up 1 base and J gave up 0 bases, with 13 bases separating them. There are 17 residues in the CDR3. The V gene's germline CDR1 is SGHTA and CDR2 FQGNSA. Study-wide findings and caveats: No crossreactivity against non-spike viral proteins was tested here. Each donor contributed either pre-pandemic or post-infection samples, not both.

The unexposed donors gave CD4+ T cells in 2011-2018, prior to COVID-19. A remark on this clone: Its cognate antigen is unknown.

The repertoire was sequenced with immunoSEQ multiplex PCR; TCRdb's copy has only in-frame clones and lacks some. The table shows some 65,000 clones, with more than 75% occurring only once. The gene calls are TRBV7-2 and TRBJ2-1; D is unresolved. The receptor comes from a human donor in good health. The sample consisted of memory CD4+ T cells from PBMCs. The CDR3 is CASSLDPGPSSYNEQFF. The CDR3, as DNA: TGTGCCAGCAGCTTAGATCCAGGCCCCAGCTCCTACAATGAGCAGTTCTTC.